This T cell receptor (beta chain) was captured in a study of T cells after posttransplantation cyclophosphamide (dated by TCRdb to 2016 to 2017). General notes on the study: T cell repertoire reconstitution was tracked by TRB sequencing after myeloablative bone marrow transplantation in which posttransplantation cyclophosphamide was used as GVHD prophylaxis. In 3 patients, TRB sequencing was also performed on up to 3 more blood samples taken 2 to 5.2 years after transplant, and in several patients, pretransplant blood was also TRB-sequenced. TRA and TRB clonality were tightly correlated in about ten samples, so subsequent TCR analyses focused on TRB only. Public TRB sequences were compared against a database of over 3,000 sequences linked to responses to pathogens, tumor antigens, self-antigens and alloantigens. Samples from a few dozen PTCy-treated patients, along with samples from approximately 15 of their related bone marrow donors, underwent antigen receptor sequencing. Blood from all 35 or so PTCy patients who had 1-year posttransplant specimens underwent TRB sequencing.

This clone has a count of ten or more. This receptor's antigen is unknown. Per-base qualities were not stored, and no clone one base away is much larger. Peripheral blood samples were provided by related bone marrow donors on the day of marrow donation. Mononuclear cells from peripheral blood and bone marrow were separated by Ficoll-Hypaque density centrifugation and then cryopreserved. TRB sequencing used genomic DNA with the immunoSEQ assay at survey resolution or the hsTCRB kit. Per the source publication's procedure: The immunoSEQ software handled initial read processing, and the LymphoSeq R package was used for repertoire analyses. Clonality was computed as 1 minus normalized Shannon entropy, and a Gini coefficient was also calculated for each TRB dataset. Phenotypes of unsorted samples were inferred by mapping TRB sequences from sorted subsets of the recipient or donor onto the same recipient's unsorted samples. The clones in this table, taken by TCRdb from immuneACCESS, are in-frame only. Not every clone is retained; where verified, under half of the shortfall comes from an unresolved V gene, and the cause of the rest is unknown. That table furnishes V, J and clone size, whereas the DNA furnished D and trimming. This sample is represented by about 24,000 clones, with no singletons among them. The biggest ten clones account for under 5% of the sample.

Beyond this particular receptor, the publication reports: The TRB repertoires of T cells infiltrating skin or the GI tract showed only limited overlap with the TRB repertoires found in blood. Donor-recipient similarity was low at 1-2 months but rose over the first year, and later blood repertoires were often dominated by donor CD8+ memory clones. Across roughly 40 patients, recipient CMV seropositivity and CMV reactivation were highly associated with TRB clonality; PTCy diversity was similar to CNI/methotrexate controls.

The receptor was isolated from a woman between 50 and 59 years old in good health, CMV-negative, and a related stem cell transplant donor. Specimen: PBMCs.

The DNA reads TGTGCCAGCAGCGTAGAACAGGGGGACACAGATACGCAGTATTTT. Its amino acids are CASSVEQGDTDTQYF. This chain joins TRBV9 to TRBJ2-3; 8 bases in between match TRBD1. CDR1 and CDR2 were assigned from the germline V gene as SGDLS and YYNGEE. Trimming removed 0 bases from V and 2 bases from J; the gene matches leave 2 bases unexplained. From cysteine to phenylalanine, the CDR3 is 15 amino acids long. This entry keeps only the CDR3 DNA: 45 bases, framed from base 1.